The source of this T cell receptor (beta chain) is a study of blood T cell repertoires in COVID-19. On the study more broadly: Sites across the United States, Italy and Spain contributed samples from acute and convalescent COVID-19. The cDNA or gDNA used as material had been derived from T cells, B-cell-depleted T cells, or PBMCs.

V was pared by 1 base and J by 0 bases, with 8 bases between. This CDR3 contains 15 residues. CDR1 and CDR2 (germline): SGDLS, YYNGEE. Original analysis: It was from reference gene primer amplification that nucleated cell counts were estimated. Sequenced by immunoSEQ multiplex PCR; TCRdb stores in-frame clones only, minus some. V and J calls and clone size are as listed in that table; D and trimming were resolved from the DNA. Here the sample spans about 86,000 clones, approximately 80% being singletons. This clone was detected a few times. The source material was peripheral blood. The source is a woman older than 75 with active or convalescent COVID-19. The rearrangement uses TRBV9 and TRBJ2-1, with D hard to call. The CDR3 DNA reads as TGTGCCAGCAGCGTAACCTCAGGCTCCTACAATGAGCAGTTCTTC. Encoded protein: CASSVTSGSYNEQFF.